The next 20 T cell receptor beta chains were all read from a single sample in a study of blood T cell repertoires in COVID-19. Assay: immunoSEQ multiplex PCR; the TCRdb copy retains only in-frame clones and omits some. The sample shows about 87,000 clones, approximately 86% of them seen only once. The sample taken for sequencing was peripheral blood. Source of these receptors: a man aged 40-49 years with acute or convalescent COVID-19.

The chain couples TRBV6-1 to TRBJ1-2; D uncertain. The ends were cut back, 0 bases at V and 6 bases at J, with 5 bases in the middle. Per germline, CDR1 MNHNS and CDR2 SASEGT. The CDR3 has 12 amino acids. The CDR3 protein is CASSEAPDGYTF. The CDR3, as DNA: TGTGCCAGCAGTGAAGCTCCGGATGGCTACACCTTC.

The chain is built from TRBV3-1 (or the pseudogene TRBV3-2) and TRBJ2-2; TRBD2 matches at 7 bases. V lost 4 bases and J lost 4; bases outside the gene matches: 12. Germline V lookup: CDR1 LGHDT, CDR2 YNNKEL (reference sequence). The CDR3 runs to 17 residues. CDR3 DNA: TGTGCCAGCAGCCCGTATGGGGGGGGTATAGGCACCGGGGAGCTGTTTTTT. It encodes CASSPYGGGIGTGELFF.

This sequence joins TRBV5-1 and TRBJ1-1; unclear D gene. In germline, CDR1 is SGHRS, CDR2 YFSETQ. V was pared by 0 bases and J by 2 bases, with 8 bases between. The CDR3 has 14 residues. The CDR3 protein is CASSLAVANTEAFF. In DNA, the CDR3 is TGCGCCAGCAGCTTGGCGGTAGCTAACACTGAAGCTTTCTTT. Full variable domain (outside the CDR3, taken from reference TRBV5-1 and TRBJ1-1): KAGVTQTPRYLIKTRGQQVTLSCSPISGHRSVSWYQQTPGQGLQFLFEYFSETQRNKGNFPGRFSGRQFSNSRSEMNVSTLELGDSALYLCASSLAVANTEAFFGQGTRLTVV.

The chain employs TRBV9 and TRBJ1-6, with 10 nucleotides matching TRBD1. CDR1 is SGDLS and CDR2 is YYNGEE in the germline V gene. V was pared by 3 bases and J by 10 bases, with 7 bases of the junction left unmatched. The CDR3 has 15 amino acids. CDR3 protein: CASSDRQGARSPLHF. CDR3 in DNA: TGTGCCAGCAGCGACAGACAGGGGGCAAGATCACCCCTCCACTTT.

In this sample, this clone turned up once. The CDR3 bases are TGTGCCAGCAGCTTCTCTTCCCCGGATACGCAGTATTTT. It specifies CASSFSSPDTQYF. J is TRBJ2-3 and V is TRBV11-3; the D is unclear. V was shortened by 3 bases and J by 6 bases, with 10 bases between the two germline ends. CDR3 length equals 13 residues. Germline CDR1 and CDR2: SGHNT and YENEEA.

V is TRBV4-2 and J is TRBJ2-7; D perhaps matches TRBD2 (6 bases). The CDR3 is 14 residues long. V lost 1 base and J lost 3, with 10 bases in between. Germline V CDR1 and CDR2: LGHNA, YNFKEQ. The CDR3 sequence: CASSQADSGYEQYF. The CDR3 DNA reads as TGTGCCAGCAGCCAAGCCGATAGCGGCTACGAGCAGTACTTC.

The chain combines TRBV2 with TRBJ1-5; 7 nucleotides line up with TRBD1. CDR1 SNHLY and CDR2 FYNNEI come from the germline V gene. V lost 7 bases and J lost 6; bases outside the gene matches: 9. The CDR3 sequence is 14 residues long. The DNA for the CDR3 is TGTGCCAGCACCGAGACAGGGTACCCTCAGCCCCAGCATTTT. Its protein product is CASTETGYPQPQHF.

This clone was seen only a few times. This chain links TRBV18 with TRBJ1-1; the D gene is possibly TRBD1 (6 bases). The germline CDR1 and CDR2 sequences are KGHSH and LQKENI. The CDR3 has 14 amino acids. Trimming shortened V by 4 bases and J by 1 base, and 10 bases separated the two germline ends. This CDR3 reads CASSRDKANTEAFF. CDR3 coding DNA: TGTGCCAGCTCACGGGACAAGGCGAACACTGAAGCTTTCTTT.

This clone came up once. The chain uses TRBV19 and TRBJ1-2; 10 bases agree with TRBD1. This CDR3 spans 14 amino acids. J gave up 10 bases and V 6 bases, and 11 bases lay outside the gene matches. Germline-derived CDR1 and CDR2 are LNHDA and SQIVND (reference sequence). Here the CDR3 DNA reads TGTGCCAGTAGAAGGGATACCGGGACAGGGGCCTACACCTTC. Its translation is CASRRDTGTGAYTF.

The V call is TRBV5-1, the J call TRBJ1-3; 7 bases match TRBD1. This CDR3 has 16 residues. The J segment lost 0 bases and the V segment lost 4 bases, leaving 7 bases of the junction unmatched. The germline gives CDR1 SGHRS, CDR2 YFSETQ. The CDR3 coding sequence is TGCGCCAGCAGCCCGGACAGGCATAGCTCTGGAAACACCATATATTTT. Its protein is CASSPDRHSSGNTIYF.

A single count supports this clone. CDR3 in amino acids: CASRWGGSNEAFF. The CDR3 DNA sequence: TGTGCCAGCAGATGGGGGGGCTCGAATGAAGCTTTCTTT. The V call is TRBV13, the J call TRBJ1-1, with D perhaps TRBD1 (6 bases). The V gene lost 6 bases and the J gene lost 7 bases, with 15 bases spanning the gap. Germline V lookup: CDR1 PRHDT, CDR2 FYEKMQ (reference sequence). The CDR3 is 13 amino acids.

The chain is built from TRBV19 and TRBJ2-1, with TRBD2 matching 8 bases. Germline CDR1 and CDR2: LNHDA and SQIVND (reference sequence). The CDR3 extends over 16 amino acids. The V gene end was trimmed by 5 bases and the J gene end by 7 bases; junction bases not matched to a gene: 13. The CDR3 bases are TGTGCCAGTAGTGTTCGGGGAGCGGGAGTAATTAATGAGCAGTTCTTC. This gives the protein CASSVRGAGVINEQFF.

In this sample, this clone turned up many times. The rearrangement uses TRBV7-9 and TRBJ1-6; D call uncertain. Germline values: CDR1 SEHNR, CDR2 FQNEAQ (reference sequence). Trimming removed 7 bases from V and 9 bases from J, with 13 bases in between. The length of the CDR3 is 13 residues. CDR3 nucleotide sequence: TGTGCCAGCACCCAGGTCATGAGTTCACCCCTCCACTTT. Translation: CASTQVMSSPLHF.

The chain employs TRBV5-4 and TRBJ1-2, with 10 positions matching TRBD1. The J segment lost 3 bases and the V segment lost 3 bases, leaving 14 bases of the junction unmatched. Germline V lookup: CDR1 SGHNT, CDR2 YYREEE (reference sequence). The length of the CDR3 is 18 residues. CDR3 protein: CASSSRRDRGRRDYGYTF. DNA for the CDR3: TGTGCCAGCAGCTCACGCCGGGACAGGGGACGCCGAGACTATGGCTACACCTTC.

Written as DNA, the CDR3 is TGTGCCATCACCGTTGGACAGGACCTCTATGGCTACACCTTC. It specifies CAITVGQDLYGYTF. The chain joins TRBV6-5 to TRBJ1-2, with 7 bases matching TRBD1. The CDR3 consists of 14 residues. J lost 4 bases, V lost 10 bases, and 12 bases had no gene match. CDR1 and CDR2 from the germline V gene are MNHEY and SVGAGI.

The V gene is TRBV5-6, the J gene TRBJ1-4; TRBD1 agrees at 10 bases. The CDR3 covers 15 residues. The V gene's germline CDR1 is SGHDT and CDR2 YYEEEE. J lost 8 bases, V lost 4 bases, and 8 bases had no gene match. The CDR3 loop reads CASSGSGTGVEKLFF. CDR3 sequence (DNA): TGTGCCAGCAGCGGTTCCGGGACAGGGGTCGAAAAACTGTTTTTT.

This chain uses TRBV12-5 with TRBJ2-3; the match to TRBD2 covers 8 bases. Germline V CDR1 and CDR2: LGHNT, FRNRAP. This CDR3 is built from 16 residues. The V gene end was trimmed by 0 bases and the J gene end by 2 bases; junction bases not matched to a gene: 4. CDR3 DNA: TGTGCTAGTGGTTTGGTACTAGCGGAGAACACAGATACGCAGTATTTT. This sequence encodes CASGLVLAENTDTQYF.

The chain employs TRBV19 and TRBJ1-5; D is possibly TRBD1 (5 bases). The germline gives CDR1 LNHDA, CDR2 SQIVND (reference sequence). V was clipped by 6 bases and J by 7 bases, with 10 bases between them. The CDR3 totals 12 residues. The CDR3 is CASRDRGQPQHF. The CDR3 bases are TGTGCCAGTAGGGACCGGGGGCAGCCCCAGCATTTT.

The chain has TRBV7-2 and TRBJ2-1; maybe TRBD2 (6 bases). Germline assignment: CDR1 SGHTA and CDR2 FQGNSA. Trimming stripped 5 bases from V and 5 bases from J, with 16 bases between. CDR3 size: 15 residues. The CDR3 DNA sequence: TGTGCCAGCAGCCCTCATCGGGGACTCAACAATGAGCAGTTCTTC. Its translation is CASSPHRGLNNEQFF.

The gene calls are TRBV6-5 and TRBJ1-6; the D gene is possibly TRBD1 (6 bases). Germline CDR1 is MNHEY and CDR2 is SVGAGI. The CDR3 runs to 14 residues. V was pared by 0 bases and J by 16 bases, with 16 bases between. Here the CDR3 DNA reads TGTGCCAGCAGTTACTCCGGACCAGGACAGTGGCTCCACTTT. Amino acids: CASSYSGPGQWLHF.